One and the same sample provided the 8 T cell receptor beta chains below, sequenced in a study of CD8+CD57+ T cells in acquired aplastic anemia. For sequencing, patients were chosen who had shown expansion of CD8+CD57+ cells by flow cytometry. Profiling that covered TCR beta VDJ and CDR3 relied on genomic DNA as its template. Each CDR3 protein is one row after TCRdb ran MiXCR on the reads. The data contain 200,000 or so distinct CDR3 sequences, around 45% of them seen just once; the ten biggest clones take up approximately 9.7%. The sequenced sample consisted of sorted CD4+, CD8+, or CD8+CD57+ T cells (not recorded which) from PBMCs. The source is a human donor with aplastic anemia.

This clonotype was counted once. This chain joins TRBV5-1 and TRBJ2-1; either TRBD1 or TRBD2 may supply D (5 bases each). With 4 bases removed from V and 7 bases from J, the gap between germline ends came to 18 bases. Germline CDR1 reads SGHRS; CDR2 reads YFSETQ. CDR3 length: 15 residues. CDR3 residues: CASSLGEGPLNEQFF. The CDR3 nucleotides read TGCGCCAGCAGCCTCGGTGAGGGGCCTTTGAATGAGCAGTTCTTC.

This clonotype was picked up many times. The chain joins TRBV20-1 to TRBJ2-5; D not certain. V was clipped by 6 bases and J by 4 bases, with 21 bases between them. The CDR3 extends over 15 amino acids. CDR1 is DFQATT, CDR2 SNEGSKA, per germline (reference sequence). CDR3 loop: CSANRGGAVAETQYF. CDR3 sequence (DNA): TGCAGTGCCAATAGAGGTGGCGCGGTGGCAGAGACCCAGTACTTC.

The chain uses TRBV7-6 and TRBJ2-3; TRBD1 matches 7 bases. Per the germline V gene, CDR1 is SGHVS and CDR2 is FNYEAQ. The trim removed 1 base at V and 2 bases at J, leaving 24 bases unmatched. The length of the CDR3 is 22 residues. As DNA, the CDR3 is TGTGCCAGCAGCTTAGTAGGCAGACAGGGACCCCCATTTTTGGGCTCCACAGATACGCAGTATTTT. Translation gives CASSLVGRQGPPFLGSTDTQYF.

With respect to this clonotype: Given a much more abundant clone one base away, this may be a read error. The chain carries TRBV10-1 and TRBJ2-2, with D possibly matching TRBD2 (5 bases). Germline V gene data show CDR1 as WNHNN and CDR2 as SYGVQD (reference sequence). The CDR3 is 16 residues long. CDR3 region: CASRPPGLQNTGEPFF. CDR3 nucleotides: TGCGCCAGCAGACCACCCGGGCTCCAGAACACCGGGGAGCCGTTTTTT.

This clonotype was recorded at least ten times. The V gene is TRBV11-2, the J gene TRBJ2-7; 9 bases align to TRBD1. V shed 4 bases, J shed 3 bases, and the junction held 25 bases outside the gene matches. Germline CDR1 is SGHAT and CDR2 is FQNNGV. The CDR3 spans 21 residues. The CDR3 nucleotides are TGTGCCAGCAGCTACCTCGGGACAGGGTCTTTCCTAGCGGCGATCCGCTACGAGCAGTACTTC. As protein: CASSYLGTGSFLAAIRYEQYF.

This clonotype appeared a few times. The rearrangement links TRBV7-9 to TRBJ2-3; the D is unclear. This CDR3 has 11 residues. The V gene lost 4 bases and the J gene lost 11 bases, with 10 bases spanning the gap. The V gene's germline CDR1 is SEHNR and CDR2 FQNEAQ (reference sequence). The CDR3 spells CASSYSRRQYF. The DNA of the CDR3 is TGTGCCAGCAGCTACTCCCGGAGGCAGTATTTT.

In this sample, this clonotype turned up many times. The chain is built from TRBV5-1 and TRBJ1-1; D possibly corresponds to TRBD1 (5 bases). CDR3 length: 14 residues. Trimming took off 8 bases at V and 0 bases at J, with 14 bases between the two ends. CDR1 SGHRS and CDR2 YFSETQ come from the germline V gene. This chain's CDR3 is CASRGGAMNTEAFF. The CDR3 DNA reads as TGCGCCAGTCGGGGAGGGGCTATGAACACTGAAGCTTTCTTT. Based on the CDR3 plus reference TRBV5-1 and TRBJ1-1, the full variable domain is KAGVTQTPRYLIKTRGQQVTLSCSPISGHRSVSWYQQTPGQGLQFLFEYFSETQRNKGNFPGRFSGRQFSNSRSEMNVSTLELGDSALYLCASRGGAMNTEAFFGQGTRLTVV.

The chain combines TRBV27 with TRBJ2-1, with D uncertain. The V gene lost 0 bases and the J gene lost 0 bases, with 9 bases spanning the gap. The CDR3 extends over 16 amino acids. Germline V gene sequence: CDR1 MNHEY, CDR2 SMNVEV (reference sequence). Written as DNA, the CDR3 is TGTGCCAGCAGTTTATCGGTAGCACCCTCCTACAATGAGCAGTTCTTC. It is translated as CASSLSVAPSYNEQFF.